Included here is one TCR beta chain sequence, with context. Data came from immunoSEQ multiplex PCR; TCRdb stores just in-frame clones and leaves some out. This sample has over 150,000 clones, with around four fifths found just once. The data originate from a study of blood T cell repertoires in COVID-19. V was clipped by 6 bases and J by 2 bases, with 17 bases between them. CDR1 and CDR2 from the germline V gene are MNHEY and SMNVEV (reference sequence). CDR3 length equals 15 residues. During active infection, Seattle patients enrolled and were then monitored through disease. The TCR originated in a woman in her 70s with COVID-19, enrolled during active disease. The V gene is TRBV27, the J gene TRBJ2-7; D might be TRBD2 (5 bases). Sequencing was carried out using peripheral blood. The CDR3 DNA sequence: TGTGCCAGCAGCCTAGGGCGGGTTGGGGCCTACGAGCAGTACTTC. It is translated as CASSLGRVGAYEQYF.